This T cell receptor (beta chain) appears in the sequencing data of a study of blood T cell repertoires in COVID-19. The CDR3 runs to 13 residues. Germline V gene sequence: CDR1 SGHAT, CDR2 FQNNGV. V lost 6 bases, J lost 8 bases, and 16 bases lay in between. TCRdb keeps only in-frame clones here, not all; method: immunoSEQ multiplex PCR. This table holds about 83,000 clones, 70% to 90% found once. This receptor was obtained from an elderly woman in a cohort sampled during active or convalescent COVID-19. The rearrangement joins TRBV11-2 to TRBJ1-2; D gene uncertain. Source material: peripheral blood. CDR3 sequence reads: CASRDRREEGYTF. The DNA of the CDR3 is TGTGCCAGCAGGGACCGGAGGGAGGAAGGCTACACCTTC. The full variable domain, with the rest looked up from reference TRBV11-2 and TRBJ1-2, is EAGVAQSPRYKIIEKRQSVAFWCNPISGHATLYWYQQILGQGPKLLIQFQNNGVVDDSQLPKDRFSAERLKGVDSTLKIQPAKLEDSAVYLCASRDRREEGYTFGSGTRLTVV.